This TCR beta chain was sequenced in a study of T cell responses to AZD1222 COVID-19 vaccine. This CDR3 region has 20 residues. With 6 bases clipped from V and 1 base from J, the junction kept 17 bases outside the gene matches. Measured with immunoSEQ multiplex PCR; TCRdb has only the in-frame clones, and not every one. This sample has about 47,000 clones, with approximately 80% found just once. This TCR was recovered from an adult in good health. The starting material was peripheral blood, obtained on day 0 of MenACWY control vaccination. The V and J genes are TRBV6-7 and TRBJ2-5, with TRBD2 matching 13 bases. TRBV6-7 qualifies as an ORF whose function is uncertain. The DNA of the CDR3 is TGTGCCAGCAGATATTGGGGACTAGCGGGGACCGAGAAAAGCCAAGAGACCCAGTACTTC. The encoded protein is CASRYWGLAGTEKSQETQYF.